This T cell receptor (beta chain) originates from a study of T cell repertoires in cytomegalovirus infection. Across the whole study: Evidence of both CMV infection and a matching HLA type came from public TCR beta signatures. General observations from the study: Based on cumulative public TCR beta family frequency, carriers of CMV plus the relevant HLA were identified. In two of eight donors, the top clonotype was HLA-C-restricted CMV-specific.

Germline-derived CDR1 and CDR2 are SNHLY and FYNNEI. The CDR3 contains 14 residues. Trimming removed 6 bases from V and 6 bases from J; junction bases left unmatched: 9. Comment on this clonotype: Its target is not known.

Via MiXCR, TCRdb re-called the reads, giving one row per CDR3 protein. The table has fewer than 400,000 distinct CDR3 sequences, 15% to 20% seen once. The TCR sequence derives from a human donor in good health (CMV status not recorded). Some clones in this sample may be carry-over from other donors' samples. This chain connects TRBV2 to TRBJ2-7; TRBD2 matches at 9 bases. Sample: PBMCs. The CDR3 coding sequence is TGTGCCAGCAGCATTAGCGGGAGTCACCGCGAGCAGTACTTC. Its protein product is CASSISGSHREQYF.